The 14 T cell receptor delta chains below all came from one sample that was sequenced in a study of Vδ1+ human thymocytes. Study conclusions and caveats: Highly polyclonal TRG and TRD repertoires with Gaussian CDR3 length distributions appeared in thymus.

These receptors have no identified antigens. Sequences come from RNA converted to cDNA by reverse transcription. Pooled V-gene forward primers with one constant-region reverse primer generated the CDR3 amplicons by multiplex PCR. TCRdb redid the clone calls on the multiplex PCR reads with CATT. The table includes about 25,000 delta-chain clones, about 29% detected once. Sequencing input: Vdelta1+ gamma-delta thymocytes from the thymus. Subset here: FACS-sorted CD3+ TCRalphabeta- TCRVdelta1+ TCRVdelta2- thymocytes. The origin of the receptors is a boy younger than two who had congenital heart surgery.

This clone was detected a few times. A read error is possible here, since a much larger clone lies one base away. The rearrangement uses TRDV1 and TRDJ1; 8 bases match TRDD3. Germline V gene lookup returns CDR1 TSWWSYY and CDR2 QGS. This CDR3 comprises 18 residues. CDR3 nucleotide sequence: TGTGCTCTTGGGGTGCCTGGGGGACCTACACAGTACACCGATAAACCCATCTTT. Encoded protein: CALGVPGGPTQYTDKPIF.

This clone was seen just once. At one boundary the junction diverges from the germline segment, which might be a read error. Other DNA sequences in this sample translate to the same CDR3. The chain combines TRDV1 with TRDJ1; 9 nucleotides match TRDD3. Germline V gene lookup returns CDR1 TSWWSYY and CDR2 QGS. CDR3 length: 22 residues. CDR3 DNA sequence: TGTGCCCTTGGGGAAAAATGGATCCTACCCGTACTGGGGGAGATTTACACCGACAAACTCATCTTT. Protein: CALGEKWILPVLGEIYTDKLIF.

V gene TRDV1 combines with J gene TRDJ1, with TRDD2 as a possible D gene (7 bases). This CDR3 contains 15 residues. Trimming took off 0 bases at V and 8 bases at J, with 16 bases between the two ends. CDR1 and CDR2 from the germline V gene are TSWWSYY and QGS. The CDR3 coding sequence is TGTGCTCTTGGGGAACTAGCCTTCCTCGGGGGAAAACTCATCTTT. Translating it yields CALGELAFLGGKLIF.

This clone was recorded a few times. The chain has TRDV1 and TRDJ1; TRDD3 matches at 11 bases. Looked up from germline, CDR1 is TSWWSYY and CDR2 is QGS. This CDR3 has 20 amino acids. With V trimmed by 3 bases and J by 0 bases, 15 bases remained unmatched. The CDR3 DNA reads TGTGCTCTTGGGGAGCGAAATAGGTACTGGGGGATAGGGTACACCGATAAACTCATCTTT. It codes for CALGERNRYWGIGYTDKLIF.

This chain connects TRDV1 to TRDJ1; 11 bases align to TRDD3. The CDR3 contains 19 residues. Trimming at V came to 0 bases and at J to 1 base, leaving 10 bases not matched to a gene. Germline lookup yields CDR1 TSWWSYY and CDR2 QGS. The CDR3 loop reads CALGELTGGGYDFTDKLIF. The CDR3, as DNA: TGTGCTCTTGGGGAACTGACTGGTGGGGGATACGACTTCACCGATAAACTCATCTTT.

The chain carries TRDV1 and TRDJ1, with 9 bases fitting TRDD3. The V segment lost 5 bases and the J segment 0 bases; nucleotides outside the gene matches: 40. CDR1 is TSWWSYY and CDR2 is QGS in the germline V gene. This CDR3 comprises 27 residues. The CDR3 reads CALGMTTPTPLSSDLLLGDPYTDKLIF. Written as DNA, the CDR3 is TGTGCTCTTGGGATGACTACCCCTACCCCCCTGTCCTCCGACCTACTACTGGGGGACCCGTACACCGATAAACTCATCTTT.

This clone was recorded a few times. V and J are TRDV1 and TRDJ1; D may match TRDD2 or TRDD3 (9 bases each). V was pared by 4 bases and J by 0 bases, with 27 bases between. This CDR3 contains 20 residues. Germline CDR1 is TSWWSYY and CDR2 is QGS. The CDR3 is CALGAAFLRGGYWHTDKLIF. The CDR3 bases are TGTGCTCTTGGGGCGGCCTTCCTACGCGGGGGATACTGGCACACCGATAAACTCATCTTT.

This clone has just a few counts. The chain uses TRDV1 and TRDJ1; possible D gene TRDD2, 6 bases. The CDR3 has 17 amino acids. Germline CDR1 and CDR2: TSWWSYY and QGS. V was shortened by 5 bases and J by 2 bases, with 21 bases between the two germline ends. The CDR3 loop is CALGSPGFLFSTDKLIF. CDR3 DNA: TGTGCTCTTGGGTCCCCTGGATTCCTATTCAGTACCGATAAACTCATCTTT.

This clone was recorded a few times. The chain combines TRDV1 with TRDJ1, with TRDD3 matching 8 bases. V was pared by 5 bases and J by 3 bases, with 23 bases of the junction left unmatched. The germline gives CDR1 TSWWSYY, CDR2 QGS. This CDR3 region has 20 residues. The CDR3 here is CALGPQGPWGKVSSSDKLIF. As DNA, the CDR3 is TGTGCTCTTGGGCCCCAGGGTCCCTGGGGGAAGGTTAGTTCTTCCGATAAACTCATCTTT.

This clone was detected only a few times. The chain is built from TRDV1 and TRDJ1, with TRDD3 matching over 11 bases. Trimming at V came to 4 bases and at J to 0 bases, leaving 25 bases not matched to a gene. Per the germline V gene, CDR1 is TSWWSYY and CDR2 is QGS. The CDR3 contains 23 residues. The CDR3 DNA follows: TGTGCTCTTGGGGGCCCGGTACTATTCTTTGGGGGATACGGGGAGCCGTACACCGATAAACTCATCTTT. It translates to CALGGPVLFFGGYGEPYTDKLIF.

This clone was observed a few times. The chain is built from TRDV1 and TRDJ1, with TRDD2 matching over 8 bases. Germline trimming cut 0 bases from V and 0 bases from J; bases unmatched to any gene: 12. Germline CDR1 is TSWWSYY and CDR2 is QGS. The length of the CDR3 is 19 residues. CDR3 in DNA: TGTGCTCTTGGGGAACTTGTCTTCCTACGGCCCCTACACACCGATAAACTCATCTTT. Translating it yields CALGELVFLRPLHTDKLIF.

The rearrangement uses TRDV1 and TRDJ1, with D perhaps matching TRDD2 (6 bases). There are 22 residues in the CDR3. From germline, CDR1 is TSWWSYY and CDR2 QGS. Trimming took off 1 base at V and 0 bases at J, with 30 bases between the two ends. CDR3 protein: CALGERGGLPPNPAVYTDKLIF. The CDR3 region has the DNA TGTGCTCTTGGGGAACGGGGGGGCCTTCCACCGAACCCCGCTGTGTACACCGATAAACTCATCTTT.

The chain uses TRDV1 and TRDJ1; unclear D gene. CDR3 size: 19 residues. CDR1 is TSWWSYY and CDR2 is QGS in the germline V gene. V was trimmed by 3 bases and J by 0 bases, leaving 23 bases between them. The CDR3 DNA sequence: TGTGCTCTTGGGGACCAACCCTCCCGGACTGCCCCGTACACCGATAAACTCATCTTT. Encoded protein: CALGDQPSRTAPYTDKLIF.

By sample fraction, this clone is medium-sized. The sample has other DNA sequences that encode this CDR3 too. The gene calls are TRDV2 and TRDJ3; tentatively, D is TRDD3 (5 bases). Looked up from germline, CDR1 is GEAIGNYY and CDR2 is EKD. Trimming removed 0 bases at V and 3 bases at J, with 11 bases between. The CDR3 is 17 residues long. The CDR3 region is CACDTGIRVWDTRQMFF. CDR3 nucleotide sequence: TGTGCCTGTGACACCGGTATACGCGTCTGGGACACCCGACAGATGTTTTTC.